Only a few counts were recorded for the clone carrying this T cell receptor beta chain. Noted treatment: roughly 18 received Ad26.COV2.S at low or high dose, single or two shots; several received placebo; per-sample allocation not given. Specimens were obtained on day 63 following the first vaccine or placebo injection. This sample was taken from a study of Ad26.COV2.S vaccination and SARS-CoV-2 variants. Study information: Donor was in the COV1001 Ad26.COV2.S trial arm.

The CDR3 has 15 amino acids. V lost 0 bases, J lost 7 bases, and 15 bases lay in between. In germline, CDR1 is MNHEY, CDR2 SVGAGI. Data came from immunoSEQ multiplex PCR; TCRdb stores just in-frame clones and leaves some out. The sample consists of 380,000 or so clones, about 88% of them appearing once. The chain is built from TRBV6-5 and TRBJ2-5; TRBD1 might be the D (7 bases). This clonotype originated in a person between 18 and 65 years old who received the Ad26.COV2.S COVID-19 vaccine or a placebo. The sample in question was peripheral blood, obtained in a trial of Ad26.COV2.S vaccine versus placebo. CDR3: CASSYSGGEGATQYF. For the CDR3, the DNA is TGTGCCAGCAGTTACTCCGGGGGCGAGGGGGCGACCCAGTACTTC.